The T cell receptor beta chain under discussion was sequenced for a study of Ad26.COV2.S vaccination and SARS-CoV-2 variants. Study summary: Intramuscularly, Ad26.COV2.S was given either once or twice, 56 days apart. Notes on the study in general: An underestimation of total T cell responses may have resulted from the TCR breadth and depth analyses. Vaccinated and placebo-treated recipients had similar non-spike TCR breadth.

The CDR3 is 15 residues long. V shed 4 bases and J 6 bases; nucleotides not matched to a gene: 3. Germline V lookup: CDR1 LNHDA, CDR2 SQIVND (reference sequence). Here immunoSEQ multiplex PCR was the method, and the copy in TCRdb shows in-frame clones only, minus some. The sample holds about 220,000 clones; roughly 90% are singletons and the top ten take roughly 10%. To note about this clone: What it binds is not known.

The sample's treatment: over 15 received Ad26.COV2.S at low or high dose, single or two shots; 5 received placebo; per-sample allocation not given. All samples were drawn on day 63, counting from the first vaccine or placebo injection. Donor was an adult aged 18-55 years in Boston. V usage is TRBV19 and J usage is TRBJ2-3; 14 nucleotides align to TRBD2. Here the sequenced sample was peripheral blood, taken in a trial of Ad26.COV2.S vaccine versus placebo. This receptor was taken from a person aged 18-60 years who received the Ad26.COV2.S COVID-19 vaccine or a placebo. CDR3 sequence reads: CASSSRTSGRDTQYF. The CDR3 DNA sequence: TGTGCCAGTAGTAGTCGGACTAGCGGGAGGGATACGCAGTATTTT.